The sequence of this T cell receptor (beta chain) was determined in a study of graft-versus-host responses after intestinal transplantation. Overall study: Transplant recipients had multivisceral, liver-intestinal, or isolated intestinal grafts. After anti-thymocyte globulin induction, recipients took tacrolimus and steroids for three to four years.

Grafts had their tissue processed, releasing intraepithelial and lamina propria lymphocytes. Here immunoSEQ multiplex PCR was the method, and the copy in TCRdb shows in-frame clones only, minus some. The sample has 3,000 to 4,000 clones, just under 75% seen once. A remark on this clone: Its matching antigen is unknown.

Notes on the study in general: Early post-transplant HvG declines were associated with peak circulating GvH clone levels. Elevated graft-versus-host to host-versus-graft clonal ratios in allografts were recorded for patients with graft-donor T cell macrochimerism.

The CDR3 has 14 amino acids. CDR1 and CDR2 (germline): SGHRS, YFSETQ. V was pared by 5 bases and J by 1 base, with 10 bases between. V is TRBV5-1 and J is TRBJ1-5, with D possibly matching TRBD1 (6 bases). This specimen was ileum tissue, taken approximately 32 months after intestinal transplantation. The sequence derives from a human patient who received an intestinal transplant, so some T cells may come from the graft donor. CDR3 sequence (DNA): TGCGCCAGCAGTTTAGGGGGGAGCAATCAGCCCCAGCATTTT. Its translation: CASSLGGSNQPQHF. The full variable domain, rest sourced from reference TRBV5-1 and TRBJ1-5, is KAGVTQTPRYLIKTRGQQVTLSCSPISGHRSVSWYQQTPGQGLQFLFEYFSETQRNKGNFPGRFSGRQFSNSRSEMNVSTLELGDSALYLCASSLGGSNQPQHFGDGTRLSIL.